The clone carrying this T cell receptor beta chain was counted a few times. This entry belongs to a study of CD8 T cells in Susac syndrome. From blood CD8+ and CD4+ T cells, the TCR beta chain was sequenced. CDR3 size: 18 residues. Reverse transcription of about 0.45 to 1 ug RNA was performed with random hexamers. It was immunoSEQ multiplex PCR that amplified TCR beta CDR3 across 54 Vbeta and 13 Jbeta. TCRdb reanalysed the immunoSEQ multiplex PCR reads using MiXCR and keeps one entry per CDR3 protein. The sample contains some 300,000 distinct CDR3 sequences, around 85% of which appear only once. This clonotype originated in a human donor with multiple sclerosis. The chain recombines TRBV21-1 with TRBJ2-5; TRBD1, the D gene given by the table, was not confirmed from the DNA. TRBV21-1 is given as a pseudogene. The sample consisted of CD8+ T cells from PBMCs. The CDR3 DNA reads as TGTGCCAGCAGCTCCTCTCCCGGGACAGGGAGGGGGCGAGAGACCCAGTACTTC. Its protein product is CASSSSPGTGRGRETQYF.